Presented here are 32 T cell receptor beta chains from one specimen sequenced in a study of blood T cell repertoires in COVID-19. Using immunoSEQ multiplex PCR, the repertoire was profiled, and TCRdb retains in-frame clones only, with some absent. This table has 60,000 to 75,000 clones, more than 60% appearing once. The sample was peripheral blood. These receptors all come from a woman between 45 and 60 years old with acute or convalescent COVID-19.

The J gene is TRBJ1-1, the V gene TRBV7-8; D ambiguous. Per the germline V gene, CDR1 is SGHVS and CDR2 is FQNEAQ. The CDR3 sequence is 13 residues long. V lost 5 bases and J lost 6, with 13 bases in between. The CDR3 loop reads CASSPRGLAEAFF. Written as DNA, the CDR3 is TGTGCCAGCAGCCCTCGAGGGCTGGCTGAAGCTTTCTTT.

The rearrangement joins TRBV7-2 to TRBJ1-4; the match to TRBD1 covers 10 bases. There are 18 residues in the CDR3. CDR1 SGHTA and CDR2 FQGNSA come from the germline V gene. The V gene end was trimmed by 2 bases and the J gene end by 0 bases; junction bases not matched to a gene: 6. The CDR3 protein is CASSLLGQGGATNEKLFF. CDR3 nucleotide sequence: TGTGCCAGCAGCTTATTAGGACAGGGGGGAGCAACTAATGAAAAACTGTTTTTT.

This chain joins TRBV6-6 and TRBJ1-2, with D possibly TRBD1 on 5 matching bases. Germline lookup yields CDR1 MNHNY and CDR2 SVGAGI (reference sequence). This CDR3 spans 16 amino acids. The V and J ends lost 7 bases and 5 bases respectively, with 23 bases between them. CDR3 region: CASTGGTTDALYGYTF. CDR3 nucleotide sequence: TGTGCCAGCACTGGGGGGACGACGGATGCCCTTTATGGCTACACCTTC.

DNA for the CDR3: TGCGCCAGCAGCCTAGCCCCACGTTCGGATTTCTATGGCTACACCTTC. Its protein product is CASSLAPRSDFYGYTF. The genes are TRBV4-1 and TRBJ1-2; D not certain. V was clipped by 4 bases and J by 4 bases, with 19 bases between them. In germline, CDR1 is MGHRA, CDR2 YSYEKL. The CDR3 loop spans 16 amino acids.

V and J are TRBV7-6 and TRBJ2-3; 8 bases line up with TRBD2. Per germline, CDR1 SGHVS and CDR2 FNYEAQ. Losses at the gene ends were 2 bases for V and 5 bases for J; bases not matched to a gene: 6. This CDR3 contains 15 residues. CDR3 in DNA: TGTGCCAGCAGCTTAATGACTAGCGACGAAGATACGCAGTATTTT. This codes for CASSLMTSDEDTQYF.

DNA of the CDR3: TGTGCCAGCAGCTTATCTATTACAGGTACCTACGAGCAGTACTTC. Its translation is CASSLSITGTYEQYF. V usage is TRBV11-2 and J usage is TRBJ2-7; D may be TRBD1 (5 bases). The CDR3 contains 15 residues. With 2 bases removed from V and 2 bases from J, the gap between germline ends came to 13 bases. The V gene's germline CDR1 is SGHAT and CDR2 FQNNGV.

This clone has a handful of counts. The chain recombines TRBV5-8 with TRBJ1-6, with TRBD1 as a possible D gene (6 bases). This CDR3 has 15 amino acids. Trimming left V 1 base short and J 14 bases short, with 19 bases between. The V gene's germline CDR1 is SGHTS and CDR2 YDEGEE. The CDR3 DNA reads as TGTGCCAGCAGCTTGTTTAGGTGGACAGATCGATCCCTCCACTTT. This translates into CASSLFRWTDRSLHF. Together with reference TRBV5-8 and TRBJ1-6, the CDR3 gives the full variable domain: EAGVTQSPTHLIKTRGQQATLRCSPISGHTSVYWYQQALGLGLQFLLWYDEGEERNRGNFPPRFSGRQFPNYSSELNVNALELEDSALYLCASSLFRWTDRSLHFGNGTRLTVT.

The CDR3: CAWSVKLGGQTQYF. The CDR3 DNA sequence: TGTGCCTGGAGTGTAAAGTTAGGAGGGCAGACCCAGTACTTC. The chain couples TRBV30 to TRBJ2-5, with D possibly matching TRBD2 (6 bases). The CDR3 has 14 residues. V lost 0 bases and J 6 bases, leaving 14 bases between the germline ends. Germline lookup yields CDR1 GTSNPN and CDR2 SVGIG (reference sequence).

The genes are TRBV7-9 and TRBJ1-1; D ambiguous. This CDR3 region has 13 residues. CDR1 is SEHNR and CDR2 is FQNEAQ in the germline V gene (reference sequence). The V gene lost 7 bases and the J gene lost 1 base, with 10 bases spanning the gap. CDR3 coding DNA: TGTGCCAGCACCCCAGAGGGGAACACTGAAGCTTTCTTT. The encoded protein is CASTPEGNTEAFF.

A single count supports this clone. V is TRBV7-9 and J is TRBJ1-1, with D perhaps TRBD1 (6 bases). The CDR3 runs 14 residues. Deletions cut 6 bases from V and 1 base from J, with 12 bases between. CDR1 is SEHNR and CDR2 is FQNEAQ in the germline V gene (reference sequence). Written as DNA, the CDR3 is TGTGCCAGCAGGTTACAGGGCGGGAACACTGAAGCTTTCTTT. Protein product: CASRLQGGNTEAFF.

This rearrangement joins TRBV5-1 to TRBJ1-5, with D unclear. V was pared by 4 bases and J by 2 bases, with 10 bases between. The CDR3 is made up of 14 amino acids. The germline V gene encodes CDR1 SGHRS and CDR2 YFSETQ. In DNA, the CDR3 is TGCGCCAGCAGCGTGGACGCGGGCAATCAGCCCCAGCATTTT. Protein: CASSVDAGNQPQHF.

This sequence joins TRBV28 and TRBJ1-1; D ambiguous. V gave up 6 bases and J gave up 9 bases, with 17 bases separating them. CDR1 and CDR2 from the germline V gene are MDHEN and SYDVKM. The CDR3 length is 13 residues. The CDR3 is CASRPTETEKAFF. The CDR3 DNA reads TGTGCCAGCAGACCAACCGAAACAGAGAAAGCTTTCTTT.

This clone was seen a single time. This chain joins TRBV6-5 and TRBJ1-4; possibly TRBD1 for D (6 bases). V was cut by 2 bases and J by 8 bases, with 15 bases left in between. Germline values: CDR1 MNHEY, CDR2 SVGAGI. This CDR3 comprises 15 residues. DNA of the CDR3: TGTGCCAGCAGTTACACTGGGGGGGCAAAAGAAAAACTGTTTTTT. It translates to CASSYTGGAKEKLFF.

This clone has only a few counts. The V gene is TRBV5-5, the J gene TRBJ2-5; TRBD2 aligns across 9 bases. The germline gives CDR1 SGHKS, CDR2 YYEKEE (reference sequence). J was trimmed by 1 base and V by 6 bases; bases with no gene match: 10. The CDR3 loop spans 16 amino acids. This CDR3 is CASNPRAGGIQETQYF. The CDR3 coding sequence is TGTGCCAGCAATCCCCGGGCGGGGGGGATCCAAGAGACCCAGTACTTC.

This chain links TRBV19 with TRBJ1-1; possibly TRBD1 for D (6 bases). CDR3 length: 14 residues. The V and J ends lost 5 bases and 1 base respectively, with 11 bases between them. The V gene's germline CDR1 is LNHDA and CDR2 SQIVND (reference sequence). The CDR3 region has the DNA TGTGCCAGTAGTGGGGGACACCAGAACACTGAAGCTTTCTTT. Translated, it gives CASSGGHQNTEAFF.

The rearrangement joins TRBV7-7 to TRBJ2-5; 8 nucleotides line up with TRBD2. Germline CDR1 and CDR2: SSHAT and FNYEAQ (reference sequence). The CDR3 length is 15 residues. V was clipped by 3 bases and J by 3 bases; unmatched bases: 6. The CDR3 sequence is CASSLGGSGEETQYF. CDR3 bases: TGTGCCAGCAGCTTGGGTGGTAGCGGGGAAGAGACCCAGTACTTC.

The CDR3 bases are TGTGCCAGCAGCTTTCTTGACACTGAAGCTTTCTTT. It yields the protein CASSFLDTEAFF. This chain uses TRBV3-1 (or the pseudogene TRBV3-2) with TRBJ1-1; D is uncertain. V was trimmed by 5 bases and J by 3 bases, leaving 7 bases between them. Looked up from germline, CDR1 is LGHDT and CDR2 is YNNKEL (reference sequence). This CDR3 contains 12 residues.

This chain links TRBV7-9 with TRBJ1-1; 9 bases align to TRBD1. Trimming at V came to 5 bases and at J to 5 bases, leaving 6 bases not matched to a gene. Germline V gene sequence: CDR1 SEHNR, CDR2 FQNEAQ (reference sequence). The CDR3 length is 14 residues. The CDR3, as DNA: TGTGCCAGCAGCCTAGGACAGGGGCGGACTGAAGCTTTCTTT. Translation gives CASSLGQGRTEAFF.

The gene calls are TRBV20-1 and TRBJ1-1; D is unclear. Deletions cut 3 bases from V and 0 bases from J, with 14 bases between. The CDR3 has 15 residues. Germline V gene lookup returns CDR1 DFQATT and CDR2 SNEGSKA (reference sequence). DNA for the CDR3: TGCAGTGCTAGTATTGAGTATACGTTGAACACTGAAGCTTTCTTT. This translates into CSASIEYTLNTEAFF.

To note about this clone: An end of the junction does not agree with germline; a read error may underlie this. Other DNA sequences in the same sample also yield this CDR3. The J gene is TRBJ2-5, the V gene TRBV9, with 10 bases matching TRBD2. The CDR3 is 13 residues long. CDR1 is SGDLS and CDR2 is YYNGEE in the germline V gene. CDR3 in DNA: TGCGCCAGCAGCGGGGGGGGTTTAGAGACCCAGTACTTC. It yields the protein CASSGGGLETQYF.

This clone was detected only a few times. The chain links TRBV19 to TRBJ2-1; D might be TRBD1 (6 bases). CDR3 length: 16 residues. In germline, CDR1 is LNHDA, CDR2 SQIVND (reference sequence). Trimming pared 8 bases from V and 10 bases from J, leaving 27 bases between. CDR3 nucleotide sequence: TGTGCCAGTCGATTCGAAGTACTGGACAGATTAGACGAGCAGTTCTTC. Residues: CASRFEVLDRLDEQFF.

As concerns this clone: The junction does not match germline at one end; this may be a read error. The V gene is TRBV2, the J gene TRBJ1-6; D unclear. The CDR3 totals 16 residues. The germline gives CDR1 SNHLY, CDR2 FYNNEI. The CDR3 is CASSEDLSSYNSPLHF. For the CDR3, the DNA is TGTGCCAGCAGCGAAGACCTTAGCTCCTATAATTCACCCCTCCACTTT.

This clone occurred many times. This chain uses TRBV18 with TRBJ2-2; 9 bases align to TRBD2. After removal of 3 bases from V and 4 bases from J, the junction contained 3 bases not matched to a gene. CDR3 size: 15 residues. Germline V gene data show CDR1 as KGHSH and CDR2 as LQKENI. The CDR3 protein is CASSPASGTTGELFF. CDR3 bases: TGTGCCAGCTCACCGGCTAGCGGGACCACCGGGGAGCTGTTTTTT.

V gene TRBV15 combines with J gene TRBJ2-7, with D perhaps matching TRBD2 (5 bases). Germline CDR1 is LNHNV and CDR2 is YYDKDF (reference sequence). This CDR3 has 15 residues. Trimming pared 3 bases from V and 2 bases from J, leaving 14 bases between. CDR3 region: CATSRYAGEAYEQYF. The CDR3 DNA reads TGTGCCACCAGCAGGTACGCGGGCGAGGCCTACGAGCAGTACTTC.

This clone was detected a few times. This chain connects TRBV2 to TRBJ2-5; TRBD2 matches at 7 bases. J gave up 1 base and V 4 bases, and 9 bases lay outside the gene matches. The CDR3 totals 16 residues. Germline CDR1 and CDR2: SNHLY and FYNNEI. The CDR3 coding sequence is TGTGCCAGCAGTGGCCCCAGCGGGGTAAGCCAAGAGACCCAGTACTTC. It yields the protein CASSGPSGVSQETQYF.

This clone is classed as medium-sized. The gene calls are TRBV5-1 and TRBJ2-5, with D uncertain. The CDR3 has 14 amino acids. Germline V lookup: CDR1 SGHRS, CDR2 YFSETQ. Trimming cost V 0 bases and J 2 bases, with 8 bases left between them. CDR3 residues: CASSLVGRQETQYF. The CDR3 bases are TGCGCCAGCAGCTTGGTTGGGCGTCAAGAGACCCAGTACTTC.

The V call is TRBV19, the J call TRBJ1-2; perhaps TRBD1 as D (6 bases). The CDR3 covers 14 residues. The V end lost 3 bases, the J end lost 4 bases, and 12 bases lay between the germline ends. CDR1 and CDR2 (germline): LNHDA, SQIVND (reference sequence). The CDR3 sequence is CASSIMGATYGYTF. Here the CDR3 DNA reads TGTGCCAGTAGTATCATGGGGGCAACCTATGGCTACACCTTC. The whole variable domain, remainder taken from reference TRBV19 and TRBJ1-2, is DGGITQSPKYLFRKEGQNVTLSCEQNLNHDAMYWYRQDPGQGLRLIYYSQIVNDFQKGDIAEGYSVSREKKESFPLTVTSAQKNPTAFYLCASSIMGATYGYTFGSGTRLTVV.

The rearrangement uses TRBV7-9 and TRBJ2-7, with D hard to call. Germline values: CDR1 SEHNR, CDR2 FQNEAQ (reference sequence). This CDR3 has 13 residues. With 5 bases removed from V and 4 bases from J, the gap between germline ends came to 12 bases. The CDR3 loop reads CASSTIPRYEQYF. CDR3 nucleotides: TGTGCCAGCAGCACTATCCCCAGATACGAGCAGTACTTC.

In the case of this clone: The sample holds other DNA sequences that translate to the same CDR3. The chain links TRBV19 to TRBJ1-2; 7 nucleotides agree with TRBD1. In germline, CDR1 is LNHDA, CDR2 SQIVND (reference sequence). The J segment lost 0 bases and the V segment lost 6 bases, leaving 7 bases of the junction unmatched. This CDR3 has 15 residues. The CDR3 loop is CASRARGDSNYGYTF. The CDR3 region has the DNA TGTGCCAGTAGGGCCAGGGGGGACTCTAACTATGGCTACACCTTC.

The chain has TRBV3-1 (or the pseudogene TRBV3-2) and TRBJ2-5; D not certain. Germline V gives CDR1 LGHDT, CDR2 YNNKEL (reference sequence). V was pared by 1 base and J by 3 bases, with 9 bases between. The CDR3 runs 14 residues. The CDR3 DNA sequence: TGTGCCAGCAGCCAAGTTAACAACAAAGAGACCCAGTACTTC. Translation gives CASSQVNNKETQYF.

The genes are TRBV7-7 and TRBJ2-5; 13 bases are shared with TRBD2. The CDR3 is 15 amino acids. Germline assignment: CDR1 SSHAT and CDR2 FNYEAQ (reference sequence). After removal of 4 bases from V and 4 bases from J, the junction contained 3 bases not matched to a gene. CDR3 sequence: CASSSGTSGAETQYF. In nucleotides, the CDR3 is TGTGCCAGCAGCTCCGGGACTAGCGGGGCAGAGACCCAGTACTTC. The full variable domain, with the rest looked up from reference TRBV7-7 and TRBJ2-5, is GAGVSQSPRYKVTKRGQDVTLRCDPISSHATLYWYQQALGQGPEFLTYFNYEAQPDKSGLPSDRFSAERPEGSISTLTIQRTEQRDSAMYRCASSSGTSGAETQYFGPGTRLLVL.

The V and J genes are TRBV30 and TRBJ2-7; TRBD2 matches 7 bases. The germline V gene has CDR1 GTSNPN and CDR2 SVGIG (reference sequence). The ends lost 1 base at V and 4 bases at J; junction bases unmatched: 4. The CDR3 runs 13 residues. The DNA for the CDR3 is TGTGCCTGGAGTGGAGCGGGAAGTTACGAGCAGTACTTC. Translation gives CAWSGAGSYEQYF. The full variable domain, with the rest looked up from reference TRBV30 and TRBJ2-7, is SQTIHQWPATLVQPVGSPLSLECTVEGTSNPNLYWYRQAAGRGLQLLFYSVGIGQISSEVPQNLSASRPQDRQFILSSKKLLLSDSGFYLCAWSGAGSYEQYFGPGTRLTVT.